This passage covers 20 T cell receptor beta chains from one sample sequenced in a study of blood T cell repertoires in COVID-19. The assay was immunoSEQ multiplex PCR, and TCRdb's table has in-frame clones only and misses some. The profile shows about 320,000 clones, over 85% of them singletons. Sequencing used peripheral blood. These receptors all stem from a woman aged 25 to 39 with COVID-19, enrolled during active disease.

The gene calls are TRBV29-1 and TRBJ1-1, with D unresolved. Trimming shortened V by 5 bases and J by 3 bases, and 7 bases separated the two germline ends. Per germline, CDR1 SQVTM and CDR2 ANQGSEA. CDR3 length: 11 residues. The CDR3 coding sequence is TGCAGCGTTCCCGAGTACACTGAAGCTTTCTTT. Translation gives CSVPEYTEAFF.

Note on this clone: At one boundary the junction diverges from the germline segment, which might be a read error. V and J are TRBV29-1 and TRBJ2-3; the match to TRBD2 covers 15 bases. The CDR3 has 16 residues. Germline assignment: CDR1 SQVTM and CDR2 ANQGSEA. The CDR3 is CSVEGLAGGPTDTQYF. The CDR3 nucleotides read TGCAGCGTGGAAGGACTAGCGGGGGGGCCCACAGATACGCAGTATTTT.

V is TRBV4-1 and J is TRBJ2-3; 8 nucleotides line up with TRBD1. Germline CDR1 reads MGHRA; CDR2 reads YSYEKL. This CDR3 contains 17 residues. Trimming removed 0 bases from V and 6 bases from J; junction bases left unmatched: 11. CDR3 residues: CASSQDGQGLSRDTQYF. In DNA, the CDR3 is TGCGCCAGCAGCCAAGATGGACAGGGTCTTTCAAGGGATACGCAGTATTTT.

The gene calls are TRBV6-6 and TRBJ1-1; D gene ambiguous. The CDR3 has 15 amino acids. Germline V gene lookup returns CDR1 MNHNY and CDR2 SVGAGI (reference sequence). The V end was cut by 5 bases, the J end by 0 bases, with 13 bases between. The CDR3 DNA follows: TGTGCCAGCAGTCCCCCCGGCGGATTGAACACTGAAGCTTTCTTT. Protein sequence: CASSPPGGLNTEAFF.

The chain recombines TRBV6-5 with TRBJ1-1; D unresolved. This CDR3 comprises 13 residues. Germline CDR1 reads MNHEY; CDR2 reads SVGAGI. V was cut by 0 bases and J by 5 bases, with 7 bases left in between. Here the CDR3 reads CASSYSVETEAFF. CDR3 nucleotide sequence: TGTGCCAGCAGTTACTCGGTGGAGACTGAAGCTTTCTTT.

Comments on this clone: The same CDR3 also results from other DNA sequences found in this sample. The chain uses TRBV4-2 and TRBJ2-3; 13 nucleotides line up with TRBD2. CDR3 size: 16 residues. Germline CDR1 LGHNA, CDR2 YNFKEQ. The J segment lost 1 base and the V segment lost 4 bases, leaving 2 bases of the junction unmatched. CDR3 nucleotides: TGTGCCAGCAGCCCTGGACTAGCGGGGGGCACAGATACGCAGTATTTT. This codes for CASSPGLAGGTDTQYF.

The chain recombines TRBV6-5 with TRBJ1-4, with D tentatively TRBD1 (5 bases). V lost 5 bases and J lost 7, with 17 bases in between. Germline V gene sequence: CDR1 MNHEY, CDR2 SVGAGI. The CDR3 is made up of 15 amino acids. The chain's CDR3 is CASSRERGRGEKLFF. The CDR3 DNA reads as TGTGCCAGCAGTCGGGAGCGGGGGAGGGGTGAAAAACTGTTTTTT.

This chain connects TRBV19 to TRBJ1-4, with 7 bases fitting TRBD1. The CDR3 extends over 16 amino acids. Germline loops: CDR1 LNHDA, CDR2 SQIVND (reference sequence). V lost 7 bases and J lost 0; bases outside the gene matches: 8. The DNA of the CDR3 is TGTGCCAGTATGGACTACAGGGGATCAACTAATGAAAAACTGTTTTTT. Its protein product is CASMDYRGSTNEKLFF.

The chain recombines TRBV15 with TRBJ2-5; D is uncertain. The germline V gene has CDR1 LNHNV and CDR2 YYDKDF (reference sequence). CDR3 length: 14 amino acids. Trimming removed 1 base at V and 2 bases at J, with 8 bases between. CDR3 loop: CATSRGERQETQYF. CDR3 in DNA: TGTGCCACCAGCAGAGGCGAACGTCAAGAGACCCAGTACTTC.

This clone occurred a few times. The chain recombines TRBV4-1 with TRBJ1-2, with D perhaps matching TRBD1 (5 bases). CDR1 is MGHRA and CDR2 is YSYEKL in the germline V gene. The CDR3 spans 15 residues. V was trimmed by 0 bases and J by 6 bases, leaving 14 bases between them. In DNA, the CDR3 is TGCGCCAGCAGCCAAGACGGCAGGGAAGAGGATGGCTACACCTTC. The encoded protein is CASSQDGREEDGYTF.

The chain is built from TRBV11-2 and TRBJ2-7, with D possibly TRBD1 on 6 matching bases. CDR1 is SGHAT, CDR2 FQNNGV, per germline. The CDR3 is made up of 16 amino acids. With 5 bases removed from V and 2 bases from J, the gap between germline ends came to 19 bases. The CDR3 reads CASSLTRAGDPYEQYF. The CDR3 DNA follows: TGTGCCAGCAGCCTCACCCGGGCAGGGGACCCCTACGAGCAGTACTTC.

This clone appeared a single time. V and J are TRBV5-6 and TRBJ2-1; TRBD1 matches at 9 bases. Trimming at V came to 1 base and at J to 12 bases, leaving 2 bases not matched to a gene. Germline V lookup: CDR1 SGHDT, CDR2 YYEEEE. The CDR3 is 12 residues long. CDR3 amino acids: CASSLWGQGQFF. In DNA form, the CDR3 reads TGTGCCAGCAGCTTGTGGGGACAGGGGCAGTTCTTC.

The J gene is TRBJ2-1, the V gene TRBV9; D remains ambiguous. The CDR3 extends over 15 amino acids. Germline CDR1 reads SGDLS; CDR2 reads YYNGEE. V shed 0 bases and J shed 8 bases, with 15 bases lying between them. CDR3 bases: TGTGCCAGCAGCGTAGTCGAGGCTATGATTGATGAGCAGTTCTTC. This codes for CASSVVEAMIDEQFF.

The chain employs TRBV19 and TRBJ2-2; D might be TRBD2 (5 bases). Trimming removed 8 bases at V and 10 bases at J, with 11 bases between. The CDR3 sequence is 11 residues long. Germline-derived CDR1 and CDR2 are LNHDA and SQIVND (reference sequence). CDR3 nucleotide sequence: TGTGCCAGTTCCGGGAACGTGGAGCTGTTTTTT. Amino acid sequence: CASSGNVELFF.

To note about this clone: The sample carries other DNA sequences with the same CDR3. The rearrangement links TRBV19 to TRBJ1-2, with 7 bases identical to TRBD1. Germline V gene sequence: CDR1 LNHDA, CDR2 SQIVND (reference sequence). The trim removed 0 bases at V and 5 bases at J, leaving 0 bases unmatched. The CDR3 runs to 13 residues. CDR3 in DNA: TGTGCCAGTAGTATAGACAGGGGGTATGGCTACACCTTC. Translation: CASSIDRGYGYTF.

V gene TRBV4-1 combines with J gene TRBJ2-7; TRBD1 matches 11 bases. Germline values: CDR1 MGHRA, CDR2 YSYEKL. Trimming took 2 bases from V and 3 from J; bases not matched to a gene: 6. CDR3 length: 16 residues. The CDR3 reads CASSQRWGTGGYEQYF. Here the CDR3 DNA reads TGCGCCAGCAGCCAAAGATGGGGGACAGGGGGCTACGAGCAGTACTTC.

The gene calls are TRBV27 and TRBJ2-5; perhaps TRBD1 as D (6 bases). This CDR3 is 12 amino acids long. CDR1 and CDR2 (germline): MNHEY, SMNVEV (reference sequence). V dropped 4 bases and J dropped 10 bases, with 13 bases sitting between them. The CDR3 DNA reads as TGTGCCAGCAGTTCACAGGGACGGTTCCAGTACTTC. Its translation is CASSSQGRFQYF.

The rearrangement uses TRBV7-7 and TRBJ1-5; D is ambiguous. The CDR3 extends over 13 amino acids. V lost 5 bases and J 9 bases, leaving 14 bases between the germline ends. CDR1 is SSHAT, CDR2 FNYEAQ, per germline (reference sequence). The DNA for the CDR3 is TGTGCCAGCAGCCCATCTCCGGGTTGGCCCCAGCATTTT. This gives the protein CASSPSPGWPQHF.

The V call is TRBV27, the J call TRBJ2-7, with 8 bases identical to TRBD1. Germline V CDR1 and CDR2: MNHEY, SMNVEV (reference sequence). The length of the CDR3 is 14 residues. V lost 5 bases, J lost 1 base, and 4 bases stayed unmatched. DNA of the CDR3: TGTGCCAGCAGTCATACAGGGGGGTCCTACGAGCAGTACTTC. This encodes CASSHTGGSYEQYF.

The genes are TRBV4-2 and TRBJ1-3, with a weak D call TRBD1 (6 bases). Germline values: CDR1 LGHNA, CDR2 YNFKEQ. Trimming left V 8 bases short and J 0 bases short, with 11 bases between. This CDR3 spans 14 amino acids. The CDR3 DNA sequence: TGTGCCAGCGGGGGCCTGCCCTCTGGAAACACCATATATTTT. Protein product: CASGGLPSGNTIYF.